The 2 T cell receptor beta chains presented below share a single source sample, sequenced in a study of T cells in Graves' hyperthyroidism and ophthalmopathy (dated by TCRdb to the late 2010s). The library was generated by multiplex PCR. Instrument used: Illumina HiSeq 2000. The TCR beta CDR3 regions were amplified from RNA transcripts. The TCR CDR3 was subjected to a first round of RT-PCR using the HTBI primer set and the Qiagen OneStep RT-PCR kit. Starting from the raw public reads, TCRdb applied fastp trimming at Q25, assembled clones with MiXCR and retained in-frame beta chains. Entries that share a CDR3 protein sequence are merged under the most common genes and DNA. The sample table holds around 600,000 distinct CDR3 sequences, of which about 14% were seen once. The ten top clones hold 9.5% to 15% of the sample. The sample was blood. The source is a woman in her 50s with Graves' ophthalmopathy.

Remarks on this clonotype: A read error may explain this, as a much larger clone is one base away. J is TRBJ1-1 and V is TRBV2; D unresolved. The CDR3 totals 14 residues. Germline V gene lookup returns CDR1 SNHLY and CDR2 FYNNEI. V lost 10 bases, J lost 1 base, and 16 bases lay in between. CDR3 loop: CATRPAGTNTEAFF. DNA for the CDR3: TGTGCCACCCGCCCAGCAGGTACGAACACTGAAGCTTTCTTT.

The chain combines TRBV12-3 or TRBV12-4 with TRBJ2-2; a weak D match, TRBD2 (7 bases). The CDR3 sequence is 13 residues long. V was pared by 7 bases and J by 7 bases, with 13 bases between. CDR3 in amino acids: CASTLGGGGELFF. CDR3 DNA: TGTGCCAGCACCCTAGGGGGGGGCGGGGAGCTGTTTTTT.